This T cell receptor beta chain came from a study of T cell repertoires in cytomegalovirus infection. For the study at large: Well-studied HLA-B-restricted epitopes and recently identified HLA-C-restricted epitopes of CMV were both used in the study. Both a matching HLA type and CMV infection were indicated by public TCR beta signatures. Study observations and caveats: CMV-specific TCR beta clonotypes restricted by HLA-C dominated the ex vivo response. Cumulative public TCR beta family frequency identified CMV carriers with the relevant HLA.

As for this clonotype: What it binds is not known.

The J segment lost 2 bases and the V segment lost 6 bases, leaving 7 bases of the junction unmatched. There are 15 residues in the CDR3. The germline V gene has CDR1 MNHEY and CDR2 SMNVEV (reference sequence). One entry per CDR3 protein results from TCRdb running MiXCR on the reads. Of some 590,000 distinct CDR3 sequences in the sample, about 39% were seen once. The sample in question was cultured PBMCs, obtained from culture after CMV antigen stimulation. The TCR originated in a human donor in good health (CMV status not recorded). Some clones in this sample may be carry-over from other donors' samples. The rearrangement joins TRBV27 to TRBJ2-7; 10 bases align to TRBD2. The CDR3 nucleotides are TGTGCCAGCAGCATATCTAGCGGGAGACCCTACGAGCAGTACTTC. Its translation is CASSISSGRPYEQYF.